The 27 T cell receptor beta chains below all came from one sample that was sequenced in a study of radiotherapy plus CTLA-4 blockade in lung cancer. TCRdb's table, derived via immunoSEQ multiplex PCR, lists solely in-frame clones and lacks some. The sample carries more than 95,000 clones, 65% to 80% recorded once. This sample comprised peripheral blood, obtained from a patient treated with radiotherapy plus ipilimumab. The receptors were gathered from a human donor with non-small cell lung cancer who had a partial response to radiotherapy plus ipilimumab. Some clones in this sample may be carry-over from other donors' samples.

CDR3 sequence (DNA): TGTGCCAGCAGTTTGGGAGGGGGTTGGTCTGAAGCTTTCTTT. This translates into CASSLGGGWSEAFF. The chain uses TRBV28 and TRBJ1-1; a weak D match, TRBD1 (6 bases). Trimming took 3 bases from V and 6 from J, leaving 14 bases between them. There are 14 residues in the CDR3. CDR1 and CDR2 (germline): MDHEN, SYDVKM. The full variable domain, completed using reference TRBV28 and TRBJ1-1, is DVKVTQSSRYLVKRTGEKVFLECVQDMDHENMFWYRQDPGLGLRLIYFSYDVKMKEKGDIPEGYSVSREKKERFSLILESASTNQTSMYLCASSLGGGWSEAFFGQGTRLTVV.

The genes are TRBV27 and TRBJ1-1; unclear D gene. V was shortened by 1 base and J by 4 bases, with 13 bases between the two germline ends. The CDR3 totals 15 residues. Germline CDR1 and CDR2: MNHEY and SMNVEV (reference sequence). CDR3 region: CASSLWAGTSTEAFF. CDR3 bases: TGTGCCAGCAGTTTATGGGCAGGAACGAGCACTGAAGCTTTCTTT.

The chain couples TRBV6-1 to TRBJ2-5; 8 bases are shared with TRBD1. Trimming cost V 7 bases and J 1 base; bases outside gene matches: 2. This CDR3 is built from 13 residues. The germline V gene has CDR1 MNHNS and CDR2 SASEGT. The CDR3 spells CASKQGAQETQYF. The CDR3 nucleotides read TGTGCCAGCAAGCAGGGGGCCCAAGAGACCCAGTACTTC.

Only a few counts were recorded for this clone. The chain couples TRBV4-1 to TRBJ1-3; D unclear. Germline loops: CDR1 MGHRA, CDR2 YSYEKL. The CDR3 totals 17 residues. Trimming pared 5 bases from V and 0 bases from J, leaving 17 bases between. The CDR3 bases are TGCGCCAGCAGCAAAGCCTCGACAACCCTCTCTGGAAACACCATATATTTT. This codes for CASSKASTTLSGNTIYF.

CDR3 sequence: CASSLLAGEWDEQFF. The CDR3 bases are TGTGCCAGCAGCTTGCTAGCGGGAGAATGGGATGAGCAGTTCTTC. The chain combines TRBV9 with TRBJ2-1; 10 bases agree with TRBD2. V trimming: 4 bases; J trimming: 8 bases; junction bases outside the gene matches: 9. Per the germline V gene, CDR1 is SGDLS and CDR2 is YYNGEE. This CDR3 is built from 15 residues. Full variable domain (outside the CDR3, taken from reference TRBV9 and TRBJ2-1): DSGVTQTPKHLITATGQRVTLRCSPRSGDLSVYWYQQSLDQGLQFLIQYYNGEERAKGNILERFSAQQFPDLHSELNLSSLELGDSALYFCASSLLAGEWDEQFFGPGTRLTVL.

The rearrangement uses TRBV7-2 and TRBJ1-4; TRBD1 might be the D (5 bases). This CDR3 spans 17 amino acids. Germline values: CDR1 SGHTA, CDR2 FQGNSA. V lost 5 bases, J lost 6 bases, and 22 bases lay in between. The CDR3 spells CASSPFWTGGSDEKLFF. In DNA form, the CDR3 reads TGTGCCAGCAGCCCTTTTTGGACGGGGGGGAGTGATGAAAAACTGTTTTTT.

This clone occurred a few times. Other DNA sequences in this sample translate to the same CDR3. The V gene is TRBV5-1, the J gene TRBJ2-5; 7 nucleotides agree with TRBD2. CDR1 and CDR2 from the germline V gene are SGHRS and YFSETQ. The CDR3 is made up of 13 amino acids. Trimming took 1 base from V and 5 from J; bases not matched to a gene: 2. The CDR3 DNA reads as TGCGCCAGCAGCTTGCCGGGAGGCGAGACCCAGTACTTC. It is translated as CASSLPGGETQYF.

The gene calls are TRBV7-3 and TRBJ2-1; 13 bases align to TRBD2. Germline V gene sequence: CDR1 SGHTA, CDR2 FQGTGA. Losses at the gene ends were 6 bases for V and 6 bases for J; bases not matched to a gene: 5. This CDR3 has 15 amino acids. DNA for the CDR3: TGTGCCAGCAGTTCGGGACTAGCGGGATTCAATGAGCAGTTCTTC. The encoded protein is CASSSGLAGFNEQFF.

The chain has TRBV11-2 and TRBJ2-3, with D possibly matching TRBD1 (6 bases). This CDR3 comprises 14 residues. V was shortened by 6 bases and J by 8 bases, with 18 bases between the two germline ends. Germline values: CDR1 SGHAT, CDR2 FQNNGV. The CDR3 sequence: CASRKGTNPSTQYF. The CDR3 nucleotides are TGTGCCAGCAGAAAGGGGACAAATCCAAGTACGCAGTATTTT.

The chain has TRBV21-1 and TRBJ2-7; TRBD2, as called in the table, went unchecked against the DNA. TRBV21-1 is described as a pseudogene. This CDR3 has 21 amino acids. The CDR3 nucleotides are TGTGCCAGCACCCATCCTGGGAGGACTCTGGGACTAGCGGGGCCGGGTAACGAGCAGTACTTC. Protein product: CASTHPGRTLGLAGPGNEQYF.

The J gene is TRBJ1-6, the V gene TRBV27, with D possibly being TRBD1 (6 bases). Germline CDR1 is MNHEY and CDR2 is SMNVEV (reference sequence). V was shortened by 5 bases and J by 8 bases, with 13 bases between the two germline ends. The CDR3 length is 14 residues. CDR3 in amino acids: CASSPRGGHSPLHF. CDR3 nucleotides: TGTGCCAGCAGTCCTCGGGGGGGGCATTCACCCCTCCACTTT.

On this clone itself: Other DNA sequences of this sample code for an identical CDR3. This chain uses TRBV18 with TRBJ2-7, with TRBD2 matching over 9 bases. V trimming: 4 bases; J trimming: 6 bases; junction bases outside the gene matches: 10. The CDR3 runs 15 residues. CDR1 and CDR2 (germline): KGHSH, LQKENI. CDR3 DNA sequence: TGTGCCAGCTCACTTGAAGCGGGAGGAGTCTTCGAGCAGTACTTC. Protein product: CASSLEAGGVFEQYF.

The chain carries TRBV7-7 and TRBJ2-1, with 8 bases identical to TRBD2. This CDR3 has 17 residues. Per the germline V gene, CDR1 is SSHAT and CDR2 is FNYEAQ (reference sequence). The J segment lost 6 bases and the V segment lost 6 bases, leaving 16 bases of the junction unmatched. CDR3 nucleotide sequence: TGTGCCAGCAGTCCCGGCCTTTTGGGCGGGAGGTTCAATGAGCAGTTCTTC. This sequence encodes CASSPGLLGGRFNEQFF.

J is TRBJ2-6 and V is TRBV11-2; 8 bases fit TRBD2. Trimming at V came to 0 bases and at J to 3 bases, leaving 10 bases not matched to a gene. Germline loops: CDR1 SGHAT, CDR2 FQNNGV. CDR3 size: 19 residues. The CDR3 reads CASSLDSASGRGGANVLTF. The CDR3 DNA follows: TGTGCCAGCAGCTTAGATTCCGCTAGCGGGCGGGGTGGGGCCAACGTCCTGACTTTC.

The rearrangement links TRBV29-1 to TRBJ2-1, with TRBD2 matching 14 bases. The CDR3 length is 17 residues. V lost 4 bases, J lost 6 bases, and 11 bases stayed unmatched. Germline CDR1 SQVTM, CDR2 ANQGSEA. The CDR3 coding sequence is TGCAGCGTTGCCTTTGTTAGACTAGCGGGAGGGGGCAATGAGCAGTTCTTC. It yields the protein CSVAFVRLAGGGNEQFF.

The genes are TRBV7-2 and TRBJ2-7; 7 bases align to TRBD1. The germline gives CDR1 SGHTA, CDR2 FQGNSA. J lost 2 bases, V lost 3 bases, and 4 bases had no gene match. The CDR3 runs 14 residues. Written as DNA, the CDR3 is TGTGCCAGCAGCTTCCCCGGACAGGCCTACGAGCAGTACTTC. It encodes CASSFPGQAYEQYF.

The V call is TRBV5-5, the J call TRBJ1-3, with D possibly matching TRBD1 (6 bases). The CDR3 totals 15 residues. The V end lost 2 bases, the J end lost 0 bases, and 9 bases lay between the germline ends. Germline CDR1 and CDR2: SGHKS and YYEKEE (reference sequence). The CDR3 DNA follows: TGTGCCAGCAGCTTCGGCAGGGGCTCTGGAAACACCATATATTTT. It yields the protein CASSFGRGSGNTIYF.

Written as DNA, the CDR3 is TGTGCCAGTAGTATATCCGGGCGGGTAGGAGACGAGCAGTACTTC. It yields the protein CASSISGRVGDEQYF. V is TRBV19 and J is TRBJ2-7, with D perhaps matching TRBD2 (5 bases). The CDR3 spans 15 residues. V was trimmed by 2 bases and J by 5 bases, leaving 16 bases between them. Germline CDR1 is LNHDA and CDR2 is SQIVND (reference sequence).

V gene TRBV7-2 combines with J gene TRBJ2-7; 8 nucleotides agree with TRBD1. The V segment lost 4 bases and the J segment 6 bases; nucleotides outside the gene matches: 8. The CDR3 sequence is 14 residues long. Germline CDR1 reads SGHTA; CDR2 reads FQGNSA. The CDR3 region has the DNA TGTGCCAGCAGCTCACAATTTACAGGGGGCGAGCAGTACTTC. Its translation: CASSSQFTGGEQYF. Full variable domain (outside the CDR3, taken from reference TRBV7-2 and TRBJ2-7): GAGVSQSPSNKVTEKGKDVELRCDPISGHTALYWYRQSLGQGLEFLIYFQGNSAPDKSGLPSDRFSAERTGGSVSTLTIQRTQQEDSAVYLCASSSQFTGGEQYFGPGTRLTVT.

The V call is TRBV27, the J call TRBJ1-6; 8 bases are a match to TRBD1. Unmatched junction bases numbered 11, after V lost 1 base and J lost 0 bases. In germline, CDR1 is MNHEY, CDR2 SMNVEV (reference sequence). This CDR3 has 20 amino acids. CDR3: CASSLYPLTGGSSYNSPLHF. Written as DNA, the CDR3 is TGTGCCAGCAGTTTATATCCCCTCACAGGGGGGAGCTCCTATAATTCACCCCTCCACTTT.

This clone was observed a single time. The chain is built from TRBV7-8 and TRBJ2-7; 11 nucleotides match TRBD1. Looked up from germline, CDR1 is SGHVS and CDR2 is FQNEAQ. This CDR3 has 15 amino acids. Trimming removed 7 bases from V and 4 bases from J; junction bases left unmatched: 9. CDR3 bases: TGTGCCAGCAAAGCGCTCGGGACAGGGGGTTACGAGCAGTACTTC. It encodes CASKALGTGGYEQYF.

The gene calls are TRBV27 and TRBJ1-1; D gene unclear. The V end was cut by 3 bases, the J end by 4 bases, with 9 bases between. Germline values: CDR1 MNHEY, CDR2 SMNVEV (reference sequence). The CDR3 spans 13 residues. The CDR3 sequence: CASSFLSGTEAFF. The CDR3 DNA follows: TGTGCCAGCAGTTTTTTGTCCGGCACTGAAGCTTTCTTT.

This clone was seen a few times. The J gene is TRBJ2-5, the V gene TRBV5-1, with 8 bases aligning to TRBD2. CDR1 and CDR2 (germline): SGHRS, YFSETQ. The V gene end was trimmed by 4 bases and the J gene end by 3 bases; junction bases not matched to a gene: 5. This CDR3 has 14 amino acids. Written as DNA, the CDR3 is TGCGCCAGCAGCAAACCGGGACTAGAAGAGACCCAGTACTTC. Its translation: CASSKPGLEETQYF.

The V gene is TRBV4-3, the J gene TRBJ1-1; D possibly corresponds to TRBD1 (5 bases). Germline V gene lookup returns CDR1 LGHNA and CDR2 YSLEER. Trimming took off 0 bases at V and 6 bases at J, with 17 bases between the two ends. CDR3 length: 16 residues. The CDR3 is CASSQDLGGATAEAFF. For the CDR3, the DNA is TGCGCCAGCAGCCAAGATCTGGGGGGAGCTACAGCTGAAGCTTTCTTT.

This clone was seen a handful of times. The chain couples TRBV19 to TRBJ2-1, with D possibly matching TRBD2 (6 bases). Trimming pared 6 bases from V and 7 bases from J, leaving 13 bases between. The CDR3 is 13 amino acids. CDR1 and CDR2 from the germline V gene are LNHDA and SQIVND (reference sequence). The chain's CDR3 is CASSWQGGNEQFF. The CDR3 bases are TGTGCCAGTAGCTGGCAGGGAGGTAATGAGCAGTTCTTC.

The chain employs TRBV18 and TRBJ2-7; TRBD1 aligns across 9 bases. This CDR3 is 16 amino acids long. The trim removed 2 bases at V and 6 bases at J, leaving 11 bases unmatched. From germline, CDR1 is KGHSH and CDR2 LQKENI. The CDR3 region has the DNA TGTGCCAGCTCACCAGGGACAGGGCCTGCTTCGGTCGAGCAGTACTTC. Translating it yields CASSPGTGPASVEQYF.

The V gene is TRBV28, the J gene TRBJ1-5; D not certain. V lost 6 bases to trimming and J lost 4 bases, with 7 bases between them. The CDR3 contains 12 residues. The germline V gene has CDR1 MDHEN and CDR2 SYDVKM. CDR3 nucleotides: TGTGCCAGCAGGAGCCCGAATCAGCCCCAGCATTTT. Amino acid sequence: CASRSPNQPQHF.